This T cell receptor (beta chain) was captured in a study of T cell changes during pregnancy in multiple sclerosis. Libraries were prepared by immunoSEQ multiplex PCR; TCRdb keeps only in-frame clonotypes and omits some of them. The sample consists of about 46,000 clones, 75% to 95% of them appearing once. The CDR3 totals 14 residues. V was trimmed by 3 bases and J by 6 bases, leaving 12 bases between them. The germline CDR1 and CDR2 sequences are SNHLY and FYNNEI. This clone showed up just a few times. The gene calls are TRBV2 and TRBJ1-5; D is possibly TRBD1 (5 bases). The sample consisted of CD8+ T cells from peripheral blood mononuclear cells, taken after pregnancy. This sequence was found in a female donor with multiple sclerosis, enrolled in a pregnancy study. The CDR3 protein is CASSDSGNGQPQHF. The CDR3 nucleotides are TGTGCCAGCAGTGATTCAGGGAACGGTCAGCCCCAGCATTTT.